These T cell receptor beta chains were read from a single sample in a study of vaccination and CD4 T cells after COVID-19. Their antigens are not known. MiXCR was run by TCRdb on the PCR reads, yielding one entry per CDR3 protein. The sample has roughly 20,000 distinct CDR3 sequences; around half are singletons. Sequencing was carried out using CD4+ T cells from blood, cultured in vitro. The receptors stem from a human donor who had recovered from COVID-19. Each CDR3 is given with its conserved first and last residue. D genes are given only for firm matches. Clone size, where shown, is once, few, many, or a class for clones that have expanded.

CDR3 length,clone size,D gene,V gene,J gene,CDR3 protein,CDR3 DNA
17,NA,TRBD2,TRBV6-1,TRBJ2-3,CASSPQEAGASTDTQYF,TGTGCCAGCAGTCCGCAAGAAGCGGGAGCTAGCACAGATACGCAGTATTTT
15,NA,TRBD2,TRBV19,TRBJ2-7,CASSSLAGSSYEQYF,TGTGCCAGTAGCTCGCTAGCGGGGAGCTCCTACGAGCAGTACTTC
14,NA,NA,TRBV5-1,TRBJ2-7,CASSLGHLVHEQYF,TGCGCCAGCAGCTTGGGACACTTAGTACACGAGCAGTACTTC
15,NA,NA,TRBV19,TRBJ1-2,CASSTRQPLGYGYTF,TGTGCCAGTAGTACCCGACAGCCTCTGGGCTATGGCTACACCTTC
14,NA,TRBD2,TRBV20-1,TRBJ2-7,CSARPGTSSSEQYF,TGCAGTGCTAGACCCGGGACTAGCTCTAGCGAGCAGTACTTC
13,NA,NA,TRBV24-1,TRBJ2-1,CATSDARRDEQFF,TGTGCCACCAGTGACGCCCGTAGAGATGAGCAGTTCTTC
17,NA,TRBD2,TRBV6-1,TRBJ2-2,CASSLQLAGVGTGELFF,TGTGCCAGCAGCCTCCAACTAGCGGGAGTGGGGACCGGGGAGCTGTTTTTT
16,NA,TRBD2,TRBV6-5,TRBJ2-1,CASSYAQAGVKNEQFF,TGTGCCAGCAGTTACGCTCAAGCGGGAGTGAAAAATGAGCAGTTCTTC
13,NA,NA,TRBV6-1,TRBJ2-6,CASIGSGANVLTF,TGTGCCAGCATCGGCTCTGGGGCCAACGTCCTGACTTTC
16,few,TRBD2,TRBV2,TRBJ2-1,CASSDSGRALPNEQFF,TGTGCCAGCAGTGATAGCGGGAGGGCCCTCCCCAATGAGCAGTTCTTC
15,few,TRBD1,TRBV20-1,TRBJ1-2,CSARVEQGSLYGYTF,TGCAGTGCCCGAGTCGAACAGGGGTCTCTTTATGGCTACACCTTC
17,NA,TRBD1,TRBV7-9,TRBJ1-2,CASSRLTGTGIIYGYTF,TGTGCCAGCAGCCGCCTAACGGGGACAGGGATTATCTATGGCTACACCTTC
12,NA,NA,TRBV6-1,TRBJ1-4,CASSALHEKLFF,TGTGCCAGCAGTGCTTTACACGAAAAACTGTTTTTT
13,few,NA,TRBV25-1,TRBJ1-2,CASREQDHYGYTF,TGTGCCAGCAGAGAACAGGACCACTATGGCTACACCTTC
11,NA,NA,TRBV6-1,TRBJ1-2,CASRKNYGYTF,TGTGCCAGCAGGAAGAACTATGGCTACACCTTC
18,NA,NA,TRBV20-1,TRBJ2-3,CSASPNSADTAATDTQYF,TGCAGTGCTAGCCCCAATTCCGCGGACACAGCAGCCACAGATACGCAGTATTTT
14,NA,NA,TRBV2,TRBJ1-5,CASSAARFNQPQHF,TGTGCCAGCTCGGCAGCGCGATTCAATCAGCCCCAGCATTTT
18,NA,NA,TRBV6-1,TRBJ2-3,CASRGGGISTDSTDTQYF,TGTGCCAGCAGGGGGGGTGGGATTAGTACGGATAGCACAGATACGCAGTATTTT
13,NA,TRBD1,TRBV20-1,TRBJ1-2,CSARPDRAHGYTF,TGCAGTGCTAGGCCGGACAGGGCCCATGGCTACACCTTC
16,NA,TRBD1,TRBV28,TRBJ2-4,CASSFGAGGDKNIQYF,TGTGCCAGCAGTTTTGGGGCAGGGGGCGACAAAAACATTCAGTACTTC
13,NA,NA,TRBV19,TRBJ2-5,CASSAFAQETQYF,TGTGCCAGTAGTGCATTCGCCCAAGAGACCCAGTACTTC
16,NA,NA,TRBV20-1,TRBJ1-1,CSAQDRDGGGRTEAFF,TGCAGTGCCCAGGACCGGGACGGGGGAGGAAGGACTGAAGCTTTCTTT
13,once,NA,TRBV12-3/TRBV12-4,TRBJ1-2,CASSLGSMEGYTF,TGTGCCAGCAGTTTGGGGTCTATGGAGGGCTACACCTTC
14,few,NA,TRBV6-2/TRBV6-3,TRBJ1-1,CASSTEILNTEAFF,TGTGCCAGCAGTACGGAGATACTGAACACTGAAGCTTTCTTT
16,NA,TRBD1,TRBV7-2,TRBJ2-1,CASSRTGGTSYNEQFF,TGTGCCAGCAGCCGAACAGGGGGCACCTCCTACAATGAGCAGTTCTTC
11,NA,NA,TRBV21-1,TRBJ1-5,CASSIGQPQHF,TGTGCCAGCAGTATAGGTCAGCCCCAGCATTTT
16,few,TRBD2,TRBV7-3,TRBJ2-3,CASSPALAAPTDTQYF,TGTGCCAGCAGCCCAGCACTAGCGGCCCCCACAGATACGCAGTATTTT
16,few,NA,TRBV7-3,TRBJ1-2,CASSSGGDPLLDGYTF,TGTGCCAGCAGCTCAGGAGGGGACCCCCTACTCGATGGCTACACCTTC
14,NA,NA,TRBV6-5,TRBJ2-3,CASSYGQAARTQYF,TGTGCCAGCAGTTACGGGCAGGCGGCTCGTACGCAGTATTTT
16,NA,NA,TRBV12-3/TRBV12-4,TRBJ2-1,CASGLFGIASYNEQFF,TGTGCCAGCGGTTTATTCGGAATAGCATCGTACAATGAGCAGTTCTTC
14,NA,TRBD1,TRBV10-3,TRBJ1-1,CATALQGRDTEAFF,TGTGCCACCGCTCTACAGGGGAGGGACACTGAAGCTTTCTTT
14,NA,NA,TRBV7-8,TRBJ1-1,CASSPTDFSAEAFF,TGTGCCAGCAGCCCGACAGATTTTTCCGCTGAAGCTTTCTTT
14,NA,NA,TRBV7-9,TRBJ1-1,CASSLYGEGTEAFF,TGTGCCAGCAGCTTATACGGGGAGGGCACTGAAGCTTTCTTT
14,few,TRBD1,TRBV2,TRBJ1-5,CASRSRQGNQPQHF,TGTGCCAGCAGATCCCGACAGGGTAATCAGCCCCAGCATTTT
13,NA,NA,TRBV10-1,TRBJ1-5,CASSDSSNQPQHF,TGCGCCAGCAGTGATAGCAGCAATCAGCCCCAGCATTTT
14,NA,TRBD1,TRBV6-1,TRBJ1-2,CASILSTGGSGYTF,TGTGCCAGCATCCTATCGACAGGGGGCTCTGGCTACACCTTC
13,NA,NA,TRBV11-3,TRBJ1-1,CASSLEAESEAFF,TGTGCCAGCAGCTTAGAGGCCGAGAGTGAAGCTTTCTTT
14,NA,TRBD1,TRBV20-1,TRBJ1-1,CSAAGGQENTEAFF,TGCAGTGCTGCTGGAGGACAGGAGAACACTGAAGCTTTCTTT
13,once,NA,TRBV7-6,TRBJ1-4,CASSLGWSEKLFF,TGTGCCAGCAGCTTAGGGTGGAGTGAAAAACTGTTTTTT
15,few,NA,TRBV24-1,TRBJ2-4,CATSDPRGPGDIQYF,TGTGCCACCAGTGATCCAAGGGGTCCAGGTGACATTCAGTACTTC
16,NA,NA,TRBV7-9,TRBJ1-1,CASSLGGGPKGTEAFF,TGTGCCAGCAGCCTGGGAGGGGGTCCAAAGGGGACTGAAGCTTTCTTT
15,NA,NA,TRBV30,TRBJ2-1,CAWSVPSNLYNEQFF,TGTGCCTGGAGTGTTCCGAGTAACCTTTACAATGAGCAGTTCTTC
20,NA,TRBD1,TRBV28,TRBJ1-3,CASSFPGQGARRSSGNTIYF,TGTGCCAGCAGTTTCCCGGGACAGGGGGCGCGAAGGAGCTCTGGAAACACCATATATTTT
16,NA,NA,TRBV21-1,TRBJ2-1,CASSKSLAGGLDEQFF,TGTGCCAGCAGCAAAAGTCTAGCGGGAGGGTTGGATGAGCAGTTCTTC
12,NA,NA,TRBV7-6,TRBJ2-5,CASSLAEETQYF,TGTGCCAGCAGCTTAGCGGAAGAGACCCAGTACTTC
16,few,TRBD1,TRBV28,TRBJ1-2,CASIRDRTRVFYGYTF,TGTGCCAGCATCAGGGACAGGACTAGGGTATTCTATGGCTACACCTTC
13,few,TRBD2,TRBV20-1,TRBJ2-1,CTVSSGRYNEQFF,TGCACCGTTTCTAGCGGGAGGTACAATGAGCAGTTCTTC
13,NA,NA,TRBV28,TRBJ1-4,CASSYEGRRTLFF,TGTGCCAGCAGCTATGAGGGACGGAGAACACTGTTTTTT
15,NA,TRBD2,TRBV6-5,TRBJ2-5,CASSYLAGDEETQYF,TGTGCCAGCAGTTACCTAGCGGGGGATGAAGAGACCCAGTACTTC
15,NA,TRBD1,TRBV7-2,TRBJ1-2,CASSLPGQGNYGYTF,TGTGCCAGCAGCTTACCGGGACAGGGAAACTATGGCTACACCTTC
16,NA,NA,TRBV5-6,TRBJ1-5,CASSFWRGASNQPQHF,TGTGCCAGCAGCTTCTGGCGAGGGGCTTCAAATCAGCCCCAGCATTTT
17,NA,NA,TRBV12-5,TRBJ1-5,CASGLAHDRVGNQPQHF,TGTGCTAGTGGTTTGGCTCACGACAGAGTAGGGAATCAGCCCCAGCATTTT
14,NA,NA,TRBV19,TRBJ1-1,CASSILDQNTEAFF,TGTGCCAGTAGTATATTAGATCAGAACACTGAAGCTTTCTTT
11,few,NA,TRBV20-1,TRBJ1-2,CSARGRDGYTF,TGCAGTGCTAGAGGCAGGGATGGCTACACCTTC
14,few,NA,TRBV20-1,TRBJ1-2,CSASVGQPNYGYTF,TGCAGTGCTAGTGTCGGACAGCCTAACTATGGCTACACCTTC
16,NA,NA,TRBV7-2,TRBJ1-5,CASSLGGRWSNQPQHF,TGTGCCAGCAGCTTAGGGGGACGATGGAGCAATCAGCCCCAGCATTTT
17,NA,NA,TRBV7-8,TRBJ1-6,CASSLRDLQGSDSPLHF,TGTGCCAGCAGCTTAAGGGATCTACAGGGATCAGATTCACCCCTCCACTTT